One sample yielded the 26 T cell receptor beta chains listed below, sequenced in a study of cytomegalovirus exposure and HLA in healthy donors (dated by TCRdb to 2016 to 2017). The library was built by means of the immunoSEQ multiplex PCR assay. For the multiplex PCR, a mixture combining 60 forward primers for TCR Vbeta segments and 13 reverse primers for TCR Jbeta segments was used. The source is immuneACCESS, and TCRdb retained only in-frame sequences with V and J called. Part of the clones is not carried over; for the studies checked, unresolved V genes explain less than half of this, and the remainder is unexplained. This sample comprises approximately 150,000 clones, less than 90% of them detected only once. 4.1% of the sample belongs to the ten largest clones. Sequences were obtained from PBMCs. The source is a man aged 45 to 65 in good health and CMV-seropositive.

The V gene is TRBV6-1, the J gene TRBJ1-2; 10 bases agree with TRBD1. CDR3 length: 13 residues. Unmatched junction bases numbered 4, after V lost 5 bases and J lost 7 bases. CDR1 is MNHNS, CDR2 SASEGT, per germline. The CDR3 DNA reads as TGTGCCAGCAGTACACGGGACAGGGGTGGCTACACCTTC. Translating gives CASSTRDRGGYTF.

The gene calls are TRBV7-3 and TRBJ2-3; D might be TRBD1 (5 bases). Trimming took 4 bases from V and 1 from J, leaving 18 bases between them. Germline CDR1 reads SGHTA; CDR2 reads FQGTGA. CDR3 size: 17 residues. Written as DNA, the CDR3 is TGTGCCAGCAGCTCTCAACAGGATTGGGATGGCACAGATACGCAGTATTTT. Protein sequence: CASSSQQDWDGTDTQYF.

This clone showed up just once. The chain combines TRBV19 with TRBJ2-3; a weak D match, TRBD1 (5 bases). There are 14 residues in the CDR3. The germline gives CDR1 LNHDA, CDR2 SQIVND (reference sequence). V was cut by 3 bases and J by 6 bases, with 13 bases left in between. This CDR3 is CASSMRQHGDTQYF. In nucleotides, the CDR3 is TGTGCCAGTAGTATGAGACAGCATGGGGATACGCAGTATTTT.

CDR3 in amino acids: CASSPLEGTGELFF. In DNA, the CDR3 is TGCGCCAGCAGCCCACTGGAGGGGACCGGGGAGCTGTTTTTT. This sequence joins TRBV5-1 and TRBJ2-2, with TRBD2 as a possible D gene (6 bases). The V gene lost 4 bases and the J gene lost 5 bases, with 12 bases spanning the gap. The CDR3 is 14 amino acids. Germline V CDR1 and CDR2: SGHRS, YFSETQ.

This clone was observed a single time. The genes are TRBV7-2 and TRBJ2-5; perhaps TRBD1 as D (5 bases). The CDR3 length is 15 residues. The V end lost 4 bases, the J end lost 1 base, and 13 bases lay between the germline ends. Germline V gene lookup returns CDR1 SGHTA and CDR2 FQGNSA. CDR3 loop: CASSYIQGIQETQYF. The CDR3 bases are TGTGCCAGCAGCTACATCCAGGGTATCCAAGAGACCCAGTACTTC.

The chain links TRBV30 to TRBJ1-4, with D maybe TRBD1 (5 bases). The CDR3 spans 14 residues. Germline CDR1 and CDR2: GTSNPN and SVGIG (reference sequence). V lost 0 bases to trimming and J lost 8 bases, with 13 bases between them. CDR3 in amino acids: CAWSVVQAAEKLFF. In DNA, the CDR3 is TGTGCCTGGAGTGTAGTACAGGCGGCGGAAAAACTGTTTTTT.

The rearrangement links TRBV7-6 to TRBJ2-3; 7 nucleotides match TRBD1. Germline CDR1 is SGHVS and CDR2 is FNYEAQ. CDR3 length: 13 residues. The V and J ends lost 5 bases and 10 bases, in that order; junction bases with no gene match: 9. The CDR3 is CASSPRQGGSQYF. As DNA, the CDR3 is TGTGCCAGCAGCCCGAGACAGGGTGGGTCGCAGTATTTT.

J is TRBJ1-1 and V is TRBV29-1, with D unclear. With 4 bases removed from V and 4 bases from J, the gap between germline ends came to 16 bases. CDR1 is SQVTM and CDR2 is ANQGSEA in the germline V gene. This CDR3 is built from 14 residues. The DNA for the CDR3 is TGCAGCGTTGGGGCAGGATGGGGAGGCACTGAAGCTTTCTTT. This sequence encodes CSVGAGWGGTEAFF.

This clone occurred a few times. The V call is TRBV27, the J call TRBJ1-2, with no clear D. Per the germline V gene, CDR1 is MNHEY and CDR2 is SMNVEV (reference sequence). Trimming shortened V by 3 bases and J by 4 bases, and 9 bases separated the two germline ends. The CDR3 is made up of 13 amino acids. The CDR3 nucleotides are TGTGCCAGCAGTTTGGGCACTTCCTATGGCTACACCTTC. It encodes CASSLGTSYGYTF.

J is TRBJ2-2 and V is TRBV7-3; D is possibly TRBD1 (5 bases). Germline V lookup: CDR1 SGHTA, CDR2 FQGTGA. The CDR3 runs 11 residues. V was shortened by 7 bases and J by 7 bases, with 7 bases between the two germline ends. The CDR3 spells CASTTGGELFF. The DNA of the CDR3 is TGTGCCAGCACCACAGGCGGGGAGCTGTTTTTT.

The V call is TRBV30, the J call TRBJ1-2; tentatively, D is TRBD1 (5 bases). Trimming stripped 1 base from V and 4 bases from J, with 13 bases between. Germline-derived CDR1 and CDR2 are GTSNPN and SVGIG (reference sequence). This CDR3 spans 14 amino acids. The CDR3 region has the DNA TGTGCCTGGAGTGCTGGGACTGACCTCTATGGCTACACCTTC. Its translation is CAWSAGTDLYGYTF.

The V gene is TRBV6-1, the J gene TRBJ2-7; TRBD1 agrees at 10 bases. The CDR3 is made up of 13 amino acids. V lost 11 bases to trimming and J lost 0 bases; unmatched junction nucleotides: 4. Germline V CDR1 and CDR2: MNHNS, SASEGT. The CDR3 sequence: CASGTGASYEQYF. The CDR3 DNA sequence: TGTGCCTCCGGGACAGGGGCCTCCTACGAGCAGTACTTC.

The chain employs TRBV6-1 and TRBJ1-2, with D possibly being TRBD1 (5 bases). CDR3 length: 12 residues. The germline gives CDR1 MNHNS, CDR2 SASEGT. V dropped 7 bases and J dropped 2 bases, with 8 bases sitting between them. Here the CDR3 reads CASMRQNYGYTF. CDR3 in DNA: TGTGCCAGCATGCGACAGAACTATGGCTACACCTTC.

The rearrangement uses TRBV7-3 and TRBJ2-2; D unclear. Between the trimmed V and J ends, which lost 3 bases and 0 bases, there was a span of 5 bases. CDR1 is SGHTA and CDR2 is FQGTGA in the germline V gene. The CDR3 extends over 14 amino acids. The CDR3 reads CASSLATNTGELFF. The DNA of the CDR3 is TGTGCCAGCAGCTTGGCCACGAACACCGGGGAGCTGTTTTTT.

The CDR3 sequence: CASSLGGRVNTEAFF. In DNA form, the CDR3 reads TGTGCCAGCAGTTTAGGGGGTAGGGTGAACACTGAAGCTTTCTTT. The rearrangement links TRBV6-5 to TRBJ1-1, with TRBD1 as a possible D gene (6 bases). V was trimmed by 4 bases and J by 0 bases, leaving 12 bases between them. This CDR3 is 15 amino acids long. Germline V lookup: CDR1 MNHEY, CDR2 SVGAGI.

The chain employs TRBV5-1 and TRBJ2-5; D possibly corresponds to TRBD1 (6 bases). This CDR3 spans 16 amino acids. Germline CDR1 SGHRS, CDR2 YFSETQ. The V and J ends lost 4 bases and 4 bases respectively, with 20 bases between them. CDR3 nucleotide sequence: TGCGCCAGCAGCAAACGACAGGCTTCAATGAGAGAGACCCAGTACTTC. Amino acids: CASSKRQASMRETQYF.

The chain is built from TRBV5-8 and TRBJ2-3; possible D gene TRBD1, 5 bases. The V end lost 0 bases, the J end lost 2 bases, and 10 bases lay between the germline ends. Per germline, CDR1 SGHTS and CDR2 YDEGEE. This CDR3 comprises 15 residues. CDR3 coding DNA: TGTGCCAGCAGCTTGGGGGGCGCAAACACAGATACGCAGTATTTT. Encoded protein: CASSLGGANTDTQYF.

The rearrangement links TRBV5-1 to TRBJ1-4; D gene unclear. Germline V gene sequence: CDR1 SGHRS, CDR2 YFSETQ. Trimming took off 5 bases at V and 4 bases at J, with 12 bases between the two ends. CDR3 length: 14 amino acids. CDR3 sequence (DNA): TGCGCCAGCAGTGTCCGGGGAGTTAATGAAAAACTGTTTTTT. Protein product: CASSVRGVNEKLFF.

J is TRBJ2-2 and V is TRBV5-1; TRBD1 might be the D (6 bases). Germline loops: CDR1 SGHRS, CDR2 YFSETQ. CDR3 length equals 14 residues. Between the trimmed V and J ends, which lost 6 bases and 1 base, there was a span of 10 bases. CDR3 coding DNA: TGCGCCAGCATGGTGACAGGGAACACCGGGGAGCTGTTTTTT. It translates to CASMVTGNTGELFF.

This chain joins TRBV7-9 and TRBJ2-5; maybe TRBD2 (7 bases). Germline V gene data show CDR1 as SEHNR and CDR2 as FQNEAQ (reference sequence). The germline V and J ends were trimmed by 2 bases and 2 bases, with 12 bases remaining between them. The CDR3 contains 15 residues. The CDR3, as DNA: TGTGCCAGCAGCTTACGGGGGGCGGGTCAAGAGACCCAGTACTTC. As protein: CASSLRGAGQETQYF.

The rearrangement joins TRBV11-2 to TRBJ2-2, with TRBD2 as a possible D gene (6 bases). Germline lookup yields CDR1 SGHAT and CDR2 FQNNGV. CDR3 length equals 16 residues. V was clipped by 6 bases and J by 0 bases, with 14 bases between them. Here the CDR3 reads CASRNGRGSNTGELFF. CDR3 nucleotides: TGTGCCAGCAGAAACGGGCGGGGATCGAACACCGGGGAGCTGTTTTTT.

The V and J genes are TRBV30 and TRBJ1-6; D possibly corresponds to TRBD1 (6 bases). Between the trimmed V and J ends, which lost 4 bases and 7 bases, there was a span of 17 bases. This CDR3 has 15 residues. Looked up from germline, CDR1 is GTSNPN and CDR2 is SVGIG (reference sequence). This chain's CDR3 is CAWIGGAGANSPLHF. The CDR3 DNA follows: TGTGCCTGGATCGGGGGGGCAGGGGCGAATTCACCCCTCCACTTT.

The chain joins TRBV18 to TRBJ1-2; a possible D gene is TRBD1 (6 bases). V was clipped by 2 bases and J by 0 bases, with 10 bases between them. CDR3 length: 15 amino acids. Per the germline V gene, CDR1 is KGHSH and CDR2 is LQKENI. The CDR3 DNA reads as TGTGCCAGCTCACCAGGACAGCCCGCTAACTATGGCTACACCTTC. It specifies CASSPGQPANYGYTF. Full variable domain (outside the CDR3, taken from reference TRBV18 and TRBJ1-2): NAGVMQNPRHLVRRRGQEARLRCSPMKGHSHVYWYRQLPEEGLKFMVYLQKENIIDESGMPKERFSAEFPKEGPSILRIQQVVRGDSAAYFCASSPGQPANYGYTFGSGTRLTVV.

This clone was seen once. The chain recombines TRBV5-4 with TRBJ2-5; D is perhaps TRBD2 (5 bases). The CDR3 extends over 14 amino acids. The germline gives CDR1 SGHNT, CDR2 YYREEE (reference sequence). Trimming took off 6 bases at V and 4 bases at J, with 16 bases between the two ends. The DNA of the CDR3 is TGTGCCAGCATGTTTTGGGGAGTTGGAGAGACCCAGTACTTC. Translating gives CASMFWGVGETQYF.

The chain uses TRBV10-3 and TRBJ1-2; D is perhaps TRBD1 (6 bases). This CDR3 region has 14 residues. The V gene lost 2 bases and the J gene lost 2 bases, with 9 bases spanning the gap. In germline, CDR1 is ENHRY, CDR2 SYGVKD. The DNA of the CDR3 is TGTGCCATCAGTGAGATAGGACAGAACTATGGCTACACCTTC. Amino acid sequence: CAISEIGQNYGYTF.

V is TRBV11-2 and J is TRBJ2-2, with TRBD2 matching over 7 bases. Germline V gene data show CDR1 as SGHAT and CDR2 as FQNNGV. CDR3 length: 16 amino acids. J lost 4 bases, V lost 5 bases, and 10 bases had no gene match. The CDR3 DNA follows: TGTGCCAGCAGCCTCGACCCGGGAGGAGGCACCGGGGAGCTGTTTTTT. It is translated as CASSLDPGGGTGELFF.